Below are 26 T cell receptor beta chains sequenced from a single sample in a study of beta chain features in type 1 diabetes. The investigators reverse transcribed all of the isolated RNA, so they sequenced expressed TCRB transcripts. Only in-frame clones appear in the TCRdb table, and some are missing; sequencing was by immunoSEQ multiplex PCR. Of fewer than 250,000 clones listed, about 71% are singletons. The sample comprised naive CD4+ T cells from blood. The origin of the receptors is a man aged 30 to 39 in good health.

The genes are TRBV5-1 and TRBJ2-2; D gene uncertain. The germline V gene encodes CDR1 SGHRS and CDR2 YFSETQ. Trimming removed 4 bases from V and 7 bases from J, with 17 bases in between. This CDR3 spans 15 amino acids. The DNA for the CDR3 is TGCGCCAGCAGCACCGGCGCCACAGTCCGCGGGGAGCTGTTTTTT. Encoded protein: CASSTGATVRGELFF.

V and J are TRBV4-1 and TRBJ1-5; D gene ambiguous. Per the germline V gene, CDR1 is MGHRA and CDR2 is YSYEKL. The CDR3 is made up of 16 amino acids. The V and J ends lost 1 base and 4 bases respectively, with 14 bases between them. For the CDR3, the DNA is TGCGCCAGCAGCCAAGTCGGCGGGCGGAGAAATCAGCCCCAGCATTTT. This encodes CASSQVGGRRNQPQHF.

On this clone: The same CDR3 can be traced to other DNA sequences in this sample. CDR3: CSVEGGPGPGELFF. CDR3 bases: TGCAGCGTTGAAGGGGGTCCGGGCCCCGGGGAGCTGTTTTTT. The genes are TRBV29-1 and TRBJ2-2; unclear D gene. The CDR3 is made up of 14 amino acids. Trimming took off 1 base at V and 6 bases at J, with 12 bases between the two ends. Germline V gives CDR1 SQVTM, CDR2 ANQGSEA.

The chain employs TRBV7-8 and TRBJ1-4; no clear D gene. The CDR3 is 15 amino acids. Trimming removed 3 bases at V and 0 bases at J, with 8 bases between. CDR1 is SGHVS and CDR2 is FQNEAQ in the germline V gene. In DNA, the CDR3 is TGTGCCAGCAGCTTCCCGGGGACAACTAATGAAAAACTGTTTTTT. Protein sequence: CASSFPGTTNEKLFF.

This clone has a single count. The chain couples TRBV6-6 to TRBJ2-7; D gene unclear. Trimming took 4 bases from V and 6 from J, leaving 10 bases between them. The CDR3 totals 12 residues. Germline-derived CDR1 and CDR2 are MNHNY and SVGAGI (reference sequence). For the CDR3, the DNA is TGTGCCAGCAGTTCGGCACAGTTCGAGCAGTACTTC. It is translated as CASSSAQFEQYF.

The V call is TRBV9, the J call TRBJ2-5, with a tentative D call TRBD1 (5 bases). This CDR3 is built from 16 residues. Germline V gene lookup returns CDR1 SGDLS and CDR2 YYNGEE. Trimming shortened V by 2 bases and J by 0 bases, and 14 bases separated the two germline ends. This CDR3 is CASSVAKGHHQETQYF. CDR3 in DNA: TGTGCCAGCAGCGTTGCAAAAGGACATCACCAAGAGACCCAGTACTTC.

This clone was found once. The V and J genes are TRBV7-2 and TRBJ2-1; D is tentatively TRBD1 or TRBD2 (5 bases each). CDR3 length: 16 residues. CDR1 and CDR2 from the germline V gene are SGHTA and FQGNSA. Trimming stripped 4 bases from V and 7 bases from J, with 20 bases between. The CDR3 nucleotides read TGTGCCAGCAGCTGGGGCCGAGGGCTGGGTGGGAATGAGCAGTTCTTC. Encoded protein: CASSWGRGLGGNEQFF.

CDR3 protein: CSVVQGALMNTEAFF. The CDR3 bases are TGCAGCGTCGTACAGGGGGCTCTAATGAACACTGAAGCTTTCTTT. This chain links TRBV29-1 with TRBJ1-1; TRBD1 agrees at 9 bases. Germline V gene data show CDR1 as SQVTM and CDR2 as ANQGSEA. The CDR3 runs to 15 residues. Trimming at V came to 6 bases and at J to 0 bases, leaving 8 bases not matched to a gene.

This clone was seen a few times. This chain links TRBV30 with TRBJ2-5, with a possible D match to TRBD2 (5 bases). The V end was cut by 2 bases, the J end by 0 bases, with 7 bases between. The CDR3 totals 13 residues. The germline V gene encodes CDR1 GTSNPN and CDR2 SVGIG (reference sequence). CDR3 in DNA: TGTGCCTGGAGTCGGGGTTACCAAGAGACCCAGTACTTC. Residues: CAWSRGYQETQYF.

The chain has TRBV27 and TRBJ1-1, with D unresolved. Trimming took off 5 bases at V and 1 base at J, with 8 bases between the two ends. The CDR3 runs 13 residues. Germline V CDR1 and CDR2: MNHEY, SMNVEV (reference sequence). CDR3: CASSIGRNTEAFF. CDR3 bases: TGTGCCAGCAGTATAGGGAGGAACACTGAAGCTTTCTTT.

The gene calls are TRBV6-5 and TRBJ1-2; D is undetermined. The germline CDR1 and CDR2 sequences are MNHEY and SVGAGI. This CDR3 is 13 amino acids long. Trimming removed 0 bases from V and 7 bases from J, with 9 bases in between. For the CDR3, the DNA is TGTGCCAGCAGTTACTCGAACTTCGGTGGCTACACCTTC. The encoded protein is CASSYSNFGGYTF.

This clone was observed a handful of times. The CDR3 loop is CASSPGTGLYYEQYF. For the CDR3, the DNA is TGCGCCAGCAGCCCTGGGACAGGGCTTTACTACGAGCAGTACTTC. The genes are TRBV4-3 and TRBJ2-7; the match to TRBD1 covers 9 bases. The CDR3 contains 15 residues. The ends lost 4 bases at V and 3 bases at J; junction bases unmatched: 7. The germline gives CDR1 LGHNA, CDR2 YSLEER.

This chain uses TRBV30 with TRBJ1-4; 9 bases map to TRBD1. V lost 0 bases and J lost 10; bases outside the gene matches: 9. CDR3 size: 15 residues. The germline CDR1 and CDR2 sequences are GTSNPN and SVGIG (reference sequence). CDR3 residues: CAWSVPGQGYGKLFF. CDR3 DNA sequence: TGTGCCTGGAGTGTACCCGGACAGGGGTATGGAAAACTGTTTTTT.

V is TRBV2 and J is TRBJ2-4; TRBD2 aligns across 10 bases. There are 18 residues in the CDR3. Germline CDR1 and CDR2: SNHLY and FYNNEI. V was pared by 1 base and J by 0 bases, with 6 bases of the junction left unmatched. The chain's CDR3 is CASSEGASGGLAKNIQYF. The CDR3 coding sequence is TGTGCCAGCAGTGAAGGGGCTAGCGGGGGACTAGCCAAAAACATTCAGTACTTC.

CDR3 nucleotides: TGTGCCAGCAGCTCCCCCCTGAGGCATGAGCAGTTCTTC. Amino acids: CASSSPLRHEQFF. The J gene is TRBJ2-1, the V gene TRBV7-2, with D uncertain. Trimming left V 4 bases short and J 8 bases short, with 12 bases between. Germline V CDR1 and CDR2: SGHTA, FQGNSA. The CDR3 spans 13 residues.

The chain combines TRBV30 with TRBJ2-3, with no clear D. V lost 5 bases to trimming and J lost 6 bases, with 12 bases between them. CDR1 is GTSNPN and CDR2 is SVGIG in the germline V gene (reference sequence). The CDR3 spans 12 residues. CDR3 DNA sequence: TGTGCCTGGGAAAGGGATGGGGATACGCAGTATTTT. Translated, it gives CAWERDGDTQYF. Together with reference TRBV30 and TRBJ2-3, the CDR3 gives the full variable domain: SQTIHQWPATLVQPVGSPLSLECTVEGTSNPNLYWYRQAAGRGLQLLFYSVGIGQISSEVPQNLSASRPQDRQFILSSKKLLLSDSGFYLCAWERDGDTQYFGPGTRLTVL.

This sequence joins TRBV30 and TRBJ1-2; D unresolved. Germline-derived CDR1 and CDR2 are GTSNPN and SVGIG (reference sequence). Trimming removed 2 bases from V and 2 bases from J, with 6 bases in between. The CDR3 covers 12 residues. The chain's CDR3 is CAWSYPNYGYTF. The CDR3 DNA reads TGTGCCTGGAGTTATCCGAACTATGGCTACACCTTC.

V and J are TRBV4-1 and TRBJ2-2; 7 nucleotides line up with TRBD1. Germline V gene data show CDR1 as MGHRA and CDR2 as YSYEKL. With V trimmed by 0 bases and J by 6 bases, 4 bases remained unmatched. The CDR3 is made up of 15 amino acids. In DNA form, the CDR3 reads TGCGCCAGCAGCCAAGAGCAGGGGGTGGCCGGGGAGCTGTTTTTT. Amino acid sequence: CASSQEQGVAGELFF.

The CDR3 loop is CSVTGGYGYTF. The DNA for the CDR3 is TGCAGCGTCACAGGGGGCTATGGCTACACCTTC. The rearrangement uses TRBV29-1 and TRBJ1-2; 8 bases align to TRBD1. CDR3 size: 11 residues. V lost 6 bases to trimming and J lost 4 bases; unmatched junction nucleotides: 1. Germline assignment: CDR1 SQVTM and CDR2 ANQGSEA.

This chain joins TRBV15 and TRBJ1-6; 8 bases agree with TRBD1. CDR1 is LNHNV, CDR2 YYDKDF, per germline (reference sequence). There are 15 residues in the CDR3. After removal of 5 bases from V and 7 bases from J, the junction contained 7 bases not matched to a gene. DNA for the CDR3: TGTGCCACCAGCCACCGGGGGACAGGCAATTCACCCCTCCACTTT. It codes for CATSHRGTGNSPLHF.

This chain uses TRBV25-1 with TRBJ2-7; 8 bases agree with TRBD2. J lost 4 bases, V lost 2 bases, and 7 bases had no gene match. This CDR3 comprises 15 residues. The germline V gene encodes CDR1 MGHDK and CDR2 SYGVNS. The CDR3 reads CASSETSGAFYEQYF. DNA of the CDR3: TGTGCCAGCAGTGAAACTAGCGGAGCCTTTTACGAGCAGTACTTC.

This chain connects TRBV30 to TRBJ2-7; D possibly matches TRBD1 or TRBD2 (6 bases each). The V and J ends lost 0 bases and 2 bases respectively, with 17 bases between them. Per the germline V gene, CDR1 is GTSNPN and CDR2 is SVGIG (reference sequence). This CDR3 has 16 residues. The CDR3 region has the DNA TGTGCCTGGAGTGTACTCGGGCAGGGGAGGCCCTACGAGCAGTACTTC. This codes for CAWSVLGQGRPYEQYF.

This chain links TRBV7-8 with TRBJ1-1, with TRBD1 as a possible D gene (5 bases). Trimming left V 3 bases short and J 2 bases short, with 13 bases between. The CDR3 covers 15 residues. Germline V CDR1 and CDR2: SGHVS, FQNEAQ. The CDR3 region is CASSFRDRVNTEAFF. The CDR3 bases are TGTGCCAGCAGCTTCCGGGACCGAGTCAACACTGAAGCTTTCTTT. The whole variable domain, filled in from reference TRBV7-8 and TRBJ1-1, reads GAGVSQSPRYKVAKRGQDVALRCDPISGHVSLFWYQQALGQGPEFLTYFQNEAQLDKSGLPSDRFFAERPEGSVSTLKIQRTQQEDSAVYLCASSFRDRVNTEAFFGQGTRLTVV.

This clone occurred a few times. This chain connects TRBV28 to TRBJ2-7, with D unclear. Germline CDR1 reads MDHEN; CDR2 reads SYDVKM. CDR3 length equals 12 residues. Trimming removed 6 bases at V and 2 bases at J, with 8 bases between. The CDR3: CASSRTAYEQYF. CDR3 bases: TGTGCCAGCAGCAGGACCGCCTACGAGCAGTACTTC.

This clone has only a few counts. This rearrangement joins TRBV7-2 to TRBJ2-5; 10 bases map to TRBD2. This CDR3 region has 14 residues. After removal of 5 bases from V and 5 bases from J, the junction contained 5 bases not matched to a gene. Germline assignment: CDR1 SGHTA and CDR2 FQGNSA. The CDR3 DNA reads as TGTGCCAGCAGCCAAGCGGGAGGGTGGGAGACCCAGTACTTC. This sequence encodes CASSQAGGWETQYF.

CDR3 protein: CASSFTGRGNEQFF. The DNA of the CDR3 is TGCGCCAGCAGCTTCACCGGGCGAGGCAATGAGCAGTTCTTC. The chain carries TRBV5-1 and TRBJ2-1; D gene ambiguous. There are 14 residues in the CDR3. CDR1 is SGHRS, CDR2 YFSETQ, per germline. V lost 2 bases, J lost 6 bases, and 12 bases lay in between. Together with reference TRBV5-1 and TRBJ2-1, the CDR3 gives the full variable domain: KAGVTQTPRYLIKTRGQQVTLSCSPISGHRSVSWYQQTPGQGLQFLFEYFSETQRNKGNFPGRFSGRQFSNSRSEMNVSTLELGDSALYLCASSFTGRGNEQFFGPGTRLTVL.